This T cell receptor (beta chain) was sequenced in a study of T cell repertoires in cytomegalovirus infection. Across the whole study: Recently identified HLA-C-restricted CMV epitopes were used, and well-studied HLA-B-restricted CMV epitopes were used as well.

The V segment lost 5 bases and the J segment 1 base; nucleotides outside the gene matches: 9. Germline loops: CDR1 MDHEN, CDR2 SYDVKM. CDR3 length: 16 amino acids. Findings of the study overall: Carriers of CMV and the relevant HLA type were discriminated by public TCR beta frequency. In two of eight donors, the top clonotype was HLA-C-restricted CMV-specific.

TCRdb used MiXCR to reprocess the reads, holding one entry per CDR3 protein. The sample lists 200,000 or so distinct CDR3 sequences, around 40% occurring once. This clonotype has more than one count but fewer than ten. What it binds is not known. The clonotype comes from a human donor in good health (CMV status not recorded). Some clones in this sample may be carry-over from other donors' samples. The sample consisted of CD8+ T cells from cultured PBMCs, taken from culture after CMV antigen stimulation. The chain employs TRBV28 and TRBJ2-7; TRBD2 matches 9 bases. CDR3: CASSMTSGEGSYEQYF. CDR3 in DNA: TGTGCCAGCAGTATGACTAGCGGAGAAGGGTCCTACGAGCAGTACTTC.